The source of this T cell receptor (beta chain) is a study of regulatory T cells in long-lasting Graves disease. Time point reported: newly diagnosed GD, antithyroid drugs for less than 3 months. Generation of the TCR library employed RNA extracted from PBMCs. Graves' disease diagnosis followed American Thyroid Association guidelines. The CDR3 is 12 amino acids. J was trimmed by 2 bases and V by 11 bases; bases with no gene match: 3. Germline V gene lookup returns CDR1 KGHDR and CDR2 SFDVKD. According to the study, TCR beta libraries were built with iRepertoire HTBI primers and CDR3-region Arm-PCR. One entry per CDR3 protein, called by TCRdb with MiXCR from the multiplex PCR reads. The repertoire consists of 420,000 or so distinct CDR3 sequences, with about 16% occurring once and the leading ten covering 23%. The same data also contributed to another study, on T cells in Graves' hyperthyroidism and ophthalmopathy. That study reports: Using the HTBI primer set, a first-round RT-PCR was run on the TCR CDR3.

The specimen was peripheral blood mononuclear cells (PBMCs), collected at new diagnosis, from a patient treated with antithyroid drugs. The chain has TRBV24-1 and TRBJ2-5; 8 nucleotides align to TRBD2. The receptor was derived from a young woman with Graves disease. The CDR3 DNA follows: TGTGCCAGTAGCGGGGATCAAGAGACCCAGTACTTC. Translating gives CASSGDQETQYF.